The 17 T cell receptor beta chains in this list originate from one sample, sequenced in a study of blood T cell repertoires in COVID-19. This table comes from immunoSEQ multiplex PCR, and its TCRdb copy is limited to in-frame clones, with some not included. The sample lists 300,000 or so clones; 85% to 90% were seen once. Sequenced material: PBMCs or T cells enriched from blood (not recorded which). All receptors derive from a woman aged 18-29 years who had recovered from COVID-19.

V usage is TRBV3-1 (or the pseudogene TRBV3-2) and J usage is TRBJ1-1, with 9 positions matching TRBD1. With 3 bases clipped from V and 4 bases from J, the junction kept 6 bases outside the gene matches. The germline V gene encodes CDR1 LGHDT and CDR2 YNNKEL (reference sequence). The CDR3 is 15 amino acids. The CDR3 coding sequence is TGTGCCAGCAGCCAGTTATTGACAGGGGGCACTGAAGCTTTCTTT. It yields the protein CASSQLLTGGTEAFF.

The CDR3 sequence is CASSRQGRGATNEKLFF. DNA of the CDR3: TGCGCCAGCAGCCGACAAGGGAGGGGTGCAACTAATGAAAAACTGTTTTTT. The chain employs TRBV5-1 and TRBJ1-4; tentatively, D is TRBD1 (5 bases). The CDR3 is made up of 17 amino acids. Germline CDR1 is SGHRS and CDR2 is YFSETQ. The germline V and J ends were trimmed by 4 bases and 0 bases, with 16 bases remaining between them.

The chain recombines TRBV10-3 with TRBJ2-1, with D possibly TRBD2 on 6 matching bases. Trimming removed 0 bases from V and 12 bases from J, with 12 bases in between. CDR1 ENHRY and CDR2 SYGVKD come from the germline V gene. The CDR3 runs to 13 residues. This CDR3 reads CAISESTGVGQFF. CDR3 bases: TGTGCCATCAGTGAGTCGACGGGGGTAGGGCAGTTCTTC.

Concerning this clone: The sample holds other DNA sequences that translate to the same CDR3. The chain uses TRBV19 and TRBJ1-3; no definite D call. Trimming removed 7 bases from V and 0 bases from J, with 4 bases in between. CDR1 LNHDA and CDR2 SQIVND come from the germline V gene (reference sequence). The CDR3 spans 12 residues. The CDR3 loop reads CASTVSGNTIYF. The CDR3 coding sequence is TGTGCCAGTACCGTCTCTGGAAACACCATATATTTT.

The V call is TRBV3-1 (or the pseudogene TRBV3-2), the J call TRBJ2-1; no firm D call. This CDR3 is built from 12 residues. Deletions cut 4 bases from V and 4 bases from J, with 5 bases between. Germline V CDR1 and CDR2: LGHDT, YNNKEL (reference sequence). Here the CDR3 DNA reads TGTGCCAGCAGCCCGGGTTACAATGAGCAGTTCTTC. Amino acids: CASSPGYNEQFF.

CDR3 in amino acids: CASSQERQGRAETQYF. CDR3 sequence (DNA): TGTGCCAGCAGCCAAGAGAGACAGGGTCGGGCGGAGACCCAGTACTTC. The V and J genes are TRBV7-9 and TRBJ2-5; 7 bases are shared with TRBD1. The CDR3 contains 16 residues. With 5 bases clipped from V and 5 bases from J, the junction kept 14 bases outside the gene matches. CDR1 and CDR2 from the germline V gene are SEHNR and FQNEAQ (reference sequence). The variable domain in full, with the rest retrieved from reference TRBV7-9 and TRBJ2-5, is DTGVSQNPRHKITKRGQNVTFRCDPISEHNRLYWYRQTLGQGPEFLTYFQNEAQLEKSRLLSDRFSAERPKGSFSTLEIQRTEQGDSAMYLCASSQERQGRAETQYFGPGTRLLVL.

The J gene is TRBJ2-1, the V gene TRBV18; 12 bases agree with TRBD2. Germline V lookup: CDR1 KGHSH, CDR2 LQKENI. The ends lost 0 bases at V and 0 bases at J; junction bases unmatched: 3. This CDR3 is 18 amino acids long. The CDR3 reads CASSPPLAGGSSYNEQFF. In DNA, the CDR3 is TGTGCCAGCTCACCACCGCTAGCGGGAGGGAGCTCCTACAATGAGCAGTTCTTC.

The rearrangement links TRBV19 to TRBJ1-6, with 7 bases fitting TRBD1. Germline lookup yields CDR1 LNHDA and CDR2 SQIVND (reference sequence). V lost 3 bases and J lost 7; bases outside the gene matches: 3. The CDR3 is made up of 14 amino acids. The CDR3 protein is CASSMPDRNSPLHF. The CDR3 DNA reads TGTGCCAGTAGTATGCCGGACAGGAATTCACCCCTCCACTTT.

The CDR3 bases are TGTGCCACCAGTGATCCCGGGACAGGGGGTTCCGGGGAGCTGTTTTTT. The encoded protein is CATSDPGTGGSGELFF. The rearrangement joins TRBV24-1 to TRBJ2-2, with 11 bases lining up with TRBD1. Trimming removed 3 bases from V and 6 bases from J; junction bases left unmatched: 5. This CDR3 is 16 amino acids long. From germline, CDR1 is KGHDR and CDR2 SFDVKD.

CDR3 DNA: TGTGCCTGGAGTCTAGTAGAGGATCAGCCCCAGCATTTT. This codes for CAWSLVEDQPQHF. V is TRBV30 and J is TRBJ1-5, with no clear D. Trimming left V 2 bases short and J 5 bases short, with 10 bases between. Germline V CDR1 and CDR2: GTSNPN, SVGIG (reference sequence). The CDR3 is 13 amino acids.

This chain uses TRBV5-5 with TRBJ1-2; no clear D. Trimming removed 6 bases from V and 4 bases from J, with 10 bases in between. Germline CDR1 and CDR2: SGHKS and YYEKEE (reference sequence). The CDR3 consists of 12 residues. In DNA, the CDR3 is TGTGCCAGCAACCGAGACACCTATGGCTACACCTTC. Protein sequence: CASNRDTYGYTF.

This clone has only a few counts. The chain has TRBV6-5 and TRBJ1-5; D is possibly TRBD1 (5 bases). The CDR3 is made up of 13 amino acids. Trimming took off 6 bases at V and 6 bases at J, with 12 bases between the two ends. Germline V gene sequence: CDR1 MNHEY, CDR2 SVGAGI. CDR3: CASSHGASQPQHF. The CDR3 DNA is TGTGCCAGCAGCCATGGGGCGAGTCAGCCCCAGCATTTT.

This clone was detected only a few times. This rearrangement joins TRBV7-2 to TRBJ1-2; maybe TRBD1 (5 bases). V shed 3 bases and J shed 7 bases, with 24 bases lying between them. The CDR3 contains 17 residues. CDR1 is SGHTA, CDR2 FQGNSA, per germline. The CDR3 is CASSFDSKRGGLFGYTF. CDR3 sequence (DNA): TGTGCCAGCAGCTTCGATTCCAAACGGGGGGGGTTATTTGGCTACACCTTC.

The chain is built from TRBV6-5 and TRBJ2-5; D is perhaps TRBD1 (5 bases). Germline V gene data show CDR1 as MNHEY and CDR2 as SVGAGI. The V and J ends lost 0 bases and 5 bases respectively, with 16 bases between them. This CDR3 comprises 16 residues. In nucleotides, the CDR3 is TGTGCCAGCAGTTACTCTAGGAAGAAACAGGAGGAGACCCAGTACTTC. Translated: CASSYSRKKQEETQYF.

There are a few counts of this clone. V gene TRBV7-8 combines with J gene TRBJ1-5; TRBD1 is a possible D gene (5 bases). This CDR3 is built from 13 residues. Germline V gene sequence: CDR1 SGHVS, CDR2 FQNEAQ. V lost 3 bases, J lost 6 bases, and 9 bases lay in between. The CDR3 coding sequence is TGTGCCAGCAGCTTCGGGGGTACTCAGCCCCAGCATTTT. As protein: CASSFGGTQPQHF.

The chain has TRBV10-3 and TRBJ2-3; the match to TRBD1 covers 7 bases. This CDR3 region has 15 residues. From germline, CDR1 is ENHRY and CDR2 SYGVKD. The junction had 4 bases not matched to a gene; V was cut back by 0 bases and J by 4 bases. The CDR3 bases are TGTGCCATCAGTGAGTCTGGCCAGGGGGCAGATACGCAGTATTTT. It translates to CAISESGQGADTQYF.

CDR3 nucleotides: TGCAGCGCACTAAGACAGGGGGCGCGGAACACTGAAGCTTTCTTT. As protein: CSALRQGARNTEAFF. The chain links TRBV29-1 to TRBJ1-1; 10 bases agree with TRBD1. The germline V gene encodes CDR1 SQVTM and CDR2 ANQGSEA. The CDR3 is made up of 15 amino acids. With 7 bases clipped from V and 1 base from J, the junction kept 9 bases outside the gene matches. The full variable domain, with the rest looked up from reference TRBV29-1 and TRBJ1-1, is SAVISQKPSRDICQRGTSLTIQCQVDSQVTMMFWYRQQPGQSLTLIATANQGSEATYESGFVIDKFPISRPNLTFSTLTVSNMSPEDSSIYLCSALRQGARNTEAFFGQGTRLTVV.